Here is one TCR beta chain with its context. Its antigen remains undetermined. Per-base quality was not reported, and no clone a single base away is much larger than it. The sample is drawn from a study of blood T cells in healthy people across ages (dated by TCRdb to between 2015 and 2017). As for the study more broadly: In model experiments, template switching captured about one uniquely barcoded TCR beta cDNA molecule for every two T cells. Using deep sequencing normalized with unique cDNA molecular identifiers, the study measured how TCR beta repertoire diversity changes with age. Four age groups were formed from the donors: young (average approximately 15 years), middle-aged (approximately 40), aged (approximately 60) and long-lived (82). Donors of different ages were randomly distributed across sequencing lanes to avoid experimental bias. Two additional independent replicas of 1 million unique cDNA reads from the same blood draw were analyzed for two donors (one aged 18 to 29 and one aged 80 or older).

V gives up 1 base and J gives up 7 bases, and the segment between their germline ends measures 16 bases. The germline V gene provides CDR1 SGHAT and CDR2 FQNNGV. The CDR3 sequence holds 15 residues, the cysteine and phenylalanine included. The only DNA kept is the CDR3, 45 bases in frame from the first base. Libraries were prepared through 5' RACE. Sequencer: Illumina HiSeq 2500. The second PCR ran for about 7 to 11 cycles and used a J-beta primer mix along with a sample-barcoded 5' primer. A unique molecular identifier was introduced onto each TCR beta cDNA molecule by a template-switch 5' adaptor carrying 12 random nucleotides. Each sample yielded at least 2.5 million CDR3-containing paired-end reads. The Mint cDNA synthesis kit, primed by a TRBC-specific oligonucleotide, was used to synthesize first-strand cDNA from all RNA. All cDNA was treated with uracil-DNA glycosylase and then went through a first 18-cycle PCR with the universal primers M1SS and BC2_uni_R. As for the authors' bioinformatics: For normalization, 1 million high-quality reads were randomly selected from each sample, with every read carrying a distinct molecular identifier. Instead of being binned into consensus sequences, reads that shared molecular identifiers were thrown out. MiTCR, with a Q25 quality threshold and the strictest error-elimination algorithm, was used for CDR3 identification, clonotype clustering and error correction. A nonparametric unseen species model with Euler transformation was used to estimate a lower bound on total TCR beta diversity. TCRdb applied fastp at Q25 and MiXCR to the public reads, then kept only in-frame beta chains. Every entry covers one CDR3 protein and lists the most common genes and DNA from its rows. It is TCRdb's table, rather than the study itself, that gives the V and J calls and clone size. The table for this sample lists about 1.8 million distinct CDR3 sequences; approximately 50% of them were counted only once. Of the sample, over 2% is held by the ten largest clones.

The donors were roughly 40 Caucasian individuals from Russia, aged about 6 to 100 years, who were systemically healthy. Each donor gave 9.5 to 10 milliliters of peripheral blood, drawn into EDTA-treated Vacutainer tubes. Ficoll-Paque density-gradient centrifugation was used to isolate PBMCs, with at least 6 million obtained per sample. Total RNA, at least 6 micrograms per sample, was extracted from PBMCs with Trizol reagent. For every donor, an aliquot of PBMCs went through flow cytometry to measure the percentages of naive CD45RAhigh/CD27high T cells. Study-wide conclusions, independent of this receptor: Because profiling used bulk unsorted PBMCs, naive and antigen-experienced compartments could not be compared conclusively. Observed TCR beta diversity per million T cells fell roughly linearly with age, and a significant reduction was already apparent by age about 38. Estimates of total diversity from one million sequenced T cells were regarded as lower bounds and underestimates. Compared with the aged group, more naive CD4+ T cells, fewer expanded clones and increased TCR diversity were shown by the long-lived group, suggesting age selection. A strong correlation was found between observed TCR beta diversity and the percentage of naive T cells measured by flow cytometry. Donor CMV infection status was unknown, potentially confounding age-related changes in expanded clonotypes.

The chain employs TRBV11-2 and TRBJ2-5; a confident D gene designation cannot be given. Sequencing was carried out using blood. The sequence was collected from a middle-aged woman in good health. The encoded CDR3 is CASSLGQMARGTQYF. The nucleotide sequence reads TGTGCCAGCAGCTTAGGCCAAATGGCTAGAGGGACCCAGTACTTC.